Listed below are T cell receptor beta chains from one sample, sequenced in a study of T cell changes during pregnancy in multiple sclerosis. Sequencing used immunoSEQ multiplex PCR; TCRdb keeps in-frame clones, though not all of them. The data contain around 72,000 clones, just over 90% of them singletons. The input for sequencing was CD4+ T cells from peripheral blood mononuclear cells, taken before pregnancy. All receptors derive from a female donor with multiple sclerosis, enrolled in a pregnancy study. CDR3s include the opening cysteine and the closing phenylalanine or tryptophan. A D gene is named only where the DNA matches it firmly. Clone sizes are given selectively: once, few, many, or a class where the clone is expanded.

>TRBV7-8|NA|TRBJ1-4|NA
TGTGCCAGCAGCCCAAACAGGGTACTTGATGAAAAACTGTTTTTT
CASSPNRVLDEKLFF
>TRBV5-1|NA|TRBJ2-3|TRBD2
TGCGCCAGCAGCTTGGCTAGCGGGAGCACAGATACGCAGTATTTT
CASSLASGSTDTQYF
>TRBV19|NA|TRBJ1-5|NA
TGTGCCAGTAGTATGAAAGGCGGGATTCAGCCCCAGCATTTT
CASSMKGGIQPQHF
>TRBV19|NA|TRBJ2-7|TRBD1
TGTGCCAGTAGTATAGTGGCACAGGGGGCGTACGAGCAGTACTTC
CASSIVAQGAYEQYF
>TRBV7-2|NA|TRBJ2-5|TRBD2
TGTGCCAGCAGCTTGCCGGGGGGGACCCAGTACTTC
CASSLPGGTQYF
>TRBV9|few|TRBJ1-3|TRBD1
TGTGCCAGCAGCGGGGACAGCGCTGGAAACACCATATATTTT
CASSGDSAGNTIYF
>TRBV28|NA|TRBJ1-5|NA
TGTGCCAGCAGTTTAAGGGGGCAGCCCCAGCATTTT
CASSLRGQPQHF
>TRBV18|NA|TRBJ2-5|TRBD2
TGTGCCAGCTCACCACCCTACGGGACTAGCGGGGGCAGGAAAGAGACCCAGTACTTC
CASSPPYGTSGGRKETQYF
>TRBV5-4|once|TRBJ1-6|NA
TGTGCCAGCAGCTTGGTTGGGACACATAATTCACCCCTCCACTTT
CASSLVGTHNSPLHF
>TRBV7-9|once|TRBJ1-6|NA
TGTGCCAGCAGCTTAGAACAGAATTCACCCCTCCACTTT
CASSLEQNSPLHF
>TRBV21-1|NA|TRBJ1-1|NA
TGTGCCAGCAGCAAGGGACAGTCGAACACTGAAGCTTTCTTT
CASSKGQSNTEAFF
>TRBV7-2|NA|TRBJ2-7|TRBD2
TGTGCCAGCAGCGCCGCCTCTAGCGGGGGTTACTACGAGCAGTACTTC
CASSAASSGGYYEQYF
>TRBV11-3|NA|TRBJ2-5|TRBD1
TGTGCCAGCAGCGGAGACAGGGACCAAGAGACCCAGTACTTC
CASSGDRDQETQYF
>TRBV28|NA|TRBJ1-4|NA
TGTGCCAGCAGTGTAGCGGGAACAACTAATGAAAAACTGTTTTTT
CASSVAGTTNEKLFF
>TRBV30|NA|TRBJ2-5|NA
TGTGCCTGGAGTCTTTTTACAACAGGCCTTTTTAGGCAAGAGACCCAGTACTTC
CAWSLFTTGLFRQETQYF
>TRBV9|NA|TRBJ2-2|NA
TGTGCCAGCAGTGCAACAGTCACCGGGGAGCTGTTTTTT
CASSATVTGELFF
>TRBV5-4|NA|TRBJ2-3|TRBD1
TGTGCCAGCAGCTATAGGGGGCGGACAGATACGCAGTATTTT
CASSYRGRTDTQYF
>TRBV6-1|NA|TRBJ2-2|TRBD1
TGTGCCAGCAGTGGACAGGGGGCGGGGACCGGGGAGCTGTTTTTT
CASSGQGAGTGELFF
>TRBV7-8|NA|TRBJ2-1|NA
TGTGCCAGCAGCTTAGTTGGGTGGGAGGACAATGAGCAGTTCTTC
CASSLVGWEDNEQFF
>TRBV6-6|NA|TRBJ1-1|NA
TGTGCCAGCAGCCCCATGGGCATTATGAACACTGAAGCTTTCTTT
CASSPMGIMNTEAFF
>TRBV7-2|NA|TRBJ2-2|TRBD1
TGTGCCAGCAGCTCAACTCCGGACAGGGCCGTGATAACCGGGGAGCTGTTTTTT
CASSSTPDRAVITGELFF
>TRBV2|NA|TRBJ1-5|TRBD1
TGTGCCAGCAGTTTCGGACAGGGGACGAACAATCAGCCCCAGCATTTT
CASSFGQGTNNQPQHF